The 5 T cell receptor beta chains listed next were all sequenced from one sample in a study of identical twins. MiXCR was run by TCRdb on the 5' RACE reads, yielding one entry per CDR3 protein. This sample has 450,000 or so distinct CDR3 sequences, with 14% found just once. The data were also submitted as part of a second study, on yellow fever vaccine responses in identical twins.

The sample consisted of CD4+ T cells sorted from blood. Receptors were obtained from a woman younger than 35 in good health.

This clonotype was found a few times. J is TRBJ2-3 and V is TRBV6-1; D ambiguous. The ends were cut back, 8 bases at V and 4 bases at J, with 16 bases in the middle. The CDR3 is 14 amino acids. From germline, CDR1 is MNHNS and CDR2 SASEGT. The CDR3 here is CASRSTAGADTQYF. In DNA form, the CDR3 reads TGTGCCAGCCGTAGTACCGCCGGCGCAGATACGCAGTATTTT.

This clonotype was counted between two and nine times. This chain connects TRBV10-3 to TRBJ2-2; D gene uncertain. The CDR3 loop spans 12 amino acids. Germline V gene lookup returns CDR1 ENHRY and CDR2 SYGVKD. Trimming removed 8 bases from V and 8 bases from J, with 12 bases in between. Here the CDR3 reads CAIAISSGELFF. As DNA, the CDR3 is TGTGCCATCGCCATATCCTCTGGGGAGCTGTTTTTT.

This clonotype was counted between two and nine times. The genes are TRBV20-1 and TRBJ2-4, with no clear D. CDR3 length: 14 amino acids. Per germline, CDR1 DFQATT and CDR2 SNEGSKA (reference sequence). Trimming left V 3 bases short and J 0 bases short, with 9 bases between. CDR3 in DNA: TGCAGTGCTAGCCCCCCCCTAGCCAAAAACATTCAGTACTTC. Protein product: CSASPPLAKNIQYF.

This clonotype turned up a few times. The chain carries TRBV29-1 and TRBJ2-1, with unresolved D. The germline V gene encodes CDR1 SQVTM and CDR2 ANQGSEA. This CDR3 has 10 amino acids. V lost 3 bases to trimming and J lost 6 bases, with 3 bases between them. CDR3: CSVDGNEQFF. In DNA form, the CDR3 reads TGCAGCGTTGACGGCAATGAGCAGTTCTTC.

Points on this clonotype: With a much larger clone just one base away, this may be a read error. J is TRBJ2-7 and V is TRBV3-1, with 9 bases that match TRBD2. This CDR3 has 15 residues. Per germline, CDR1 LGHDT and CDR2 YNNKEL (reference sequence). The CDR3 nucleotides are TGTGCCAGCGGCCAATCACTAGCGGGCCCCTACGAGCAGTACTTC. Its protein product is CASGQSLAGPYEQYF.